This T cell receptor beta chain was identified in a study of STAT5B mutations in CD4+ large granular lymphocyte leukemia. The overall study: Among healthy donors, a particular HLA allele went with more CDR3 'QG' motifs. Findings and limits, study-wide: Data were not HLA-matched across samples. Compared with healthy controls (2/35), patient top clones favored TRBV06 (8/27).

CDR1 is SEHNR and CDR2 is FQNEAQ in the germline V gene (reference sequence). V was pared by 11 bases and J by 8 bases, with 11 bases of the junction left unmatched. The length of the CDR3 is 13 residues. In the source study's methods: The detection floor for productive clonotype frequency was 2.59 x 10-5. Using immunoSEQ multiplex PCR, the repertoire was profiled, and TCRdb retains in-frame clones only, with some absent. That table supplies the V and J calls and clone size; D and trimming were determined from the DNA. The sample carries tens of thousands of clones, just under 85% recorded once. A note on this clone: The antigen is undetermined.

The TCR was taken from a human donor in good health. The sample taken for sequencing was CD4+ T cells from blood buffy coats. The chain employs TRBV7-9 and TRBJ2-1, with 8 bases matching TRBD2. CDR3 sequence: CAGRGTSLHEQFF. For the CDR3, the DNA is TGTGCCGGAAGGGGGACTAGTCTCCATGAGCAGTTCTTC.